A single sample is the source of the 2 T cell receptor beta chains below, sequenced in a study of T-cell reconstitution after alpha-beta-depleted transplantation in children. As it was prepared, the TCRbeta library received unique molecular identifiers. One entry per CDR3 protein results from TCRdb running MiXCR on the PCR reads. This table holds about 27,000 distinct CDR3 sequences, roughly 19% found once. Sequencing was performed on PBMCs, mostly from graft donor cells, taken 60 days after TCRalphabeta/CD19-depleted stem cell transplant. These receptors were obtained from a male patient between 2 and 15 years old who had a stem cell transplant for acute lymphoblastic leukemia, so the T cells may come from the graft donor.

This chain connects TRBV11-2 to TRBJ2-3; D is uncertain. Germline-derived CDR1 and CDR2 are SGHAT and FQNNGV. V was cut by 8 bases and J by 5 bases, with 17 bases left in between. This CDR3 comprises 14 residues. CDR3 nucleotides: TGTGCCAGCTTAGCTAGGGAAATTAAAGATACGCAGTATTTT. Its translation: CASLAREIKDTQYF.

This clonotype was seen at least ten times. This chain links TRBV7-6 with TRBJ2-7, with D tentatively TRBD1 (5 bases). The CDR3 runs 13 residues. Trimming took 1 base from V and 2 from J, leaving 6 bases between them. Germline CDR1 SGHVS, CDR2 FNYEAQ. CDR3 protein: CASSLGTTYEQYF. As DNA, the CDR3 is TGTGCCAGCAGCTTAGGGACAACCTACGAGCAGTACTTC.